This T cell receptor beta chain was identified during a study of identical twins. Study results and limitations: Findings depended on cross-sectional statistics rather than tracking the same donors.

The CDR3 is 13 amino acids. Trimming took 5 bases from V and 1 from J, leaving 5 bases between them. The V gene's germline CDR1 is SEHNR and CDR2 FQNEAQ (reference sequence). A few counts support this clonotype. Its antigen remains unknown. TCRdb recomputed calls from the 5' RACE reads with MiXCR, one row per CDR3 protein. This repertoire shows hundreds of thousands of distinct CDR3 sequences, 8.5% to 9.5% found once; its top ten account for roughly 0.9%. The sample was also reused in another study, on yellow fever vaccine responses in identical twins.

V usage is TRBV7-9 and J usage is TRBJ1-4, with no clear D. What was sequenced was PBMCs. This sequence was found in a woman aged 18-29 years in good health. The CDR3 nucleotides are TGTGCCAGCAGCCCAGGAACTAATGAAAAACTGTTTTTT. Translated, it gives CASSPGTNEKLFF.